Below are 27 T cell receptor beta chains sequenced from a single sample in a study of radiotherapy plus CTLA-4 blockade in lung cancer. Generated by immunoSEQ multiplex PCR, the TCRdb table keeps only in-frame clones and is missing some. Of tens of thousands of clones in the sample, approximately 86% were seen once. Sequenced material: peripheral blood, taken from a patient treated with radiotherapy plus ipilimumab. The receptors derive from a human donor with non-small cell lung cancer who had a partial response to radiotherapy plus ipilimumab.

The rearrangement links TRBV28 to TRBJ1-2; D possibly corresponds to TRBD1 (6 bases). Germline CDR1 MDHEN, CDR2 SYDVKM. The CDR3 is made up of 15 amino acids. Trimming took off 3 bases at V and 2 bases at J, with 13 bases between the two ends. The chain's CDR3 is CASSFPTGKNYGYTF. CDR3 coding DNA: TGTGCCAGCAGTTTTCCGACAGGAAAAAACTATGGCTACACCTTC.

The chain uses TRBV13 and TRBJ2-1; 7 nucleotides line up with TRBD1. Looked up from germline, CDR1 is PRHDT and CDR2 is FYEKMQ (reference sequence). With V trimmed by 4 bases and J by 2 bases, 5 bases remained unmatched. The CDR3 is 15 amino acids. CDR3 in amino acids: CASSYPGQTYNEQFF. As DNA, the CDR3 is TGTGCCAGCAGCTATCCGGGACAGACCTACAATGAGCAGTTCTTC.

CDR3 nucleotides: TGTGCCAGCAGCTTAACGCAGGGGCAATTTGAAAAACTGTTTTTT. Its protein is CASSLTQGQFEKLFF. This rearrangement joins TRBV7-9 to TRBJ1-4, with TRBD1 as a possible D gene (6 bases). Germline-derived CDR1 and CDR2 are SEHNR and FQNEAQ (reference sequence). The CDR3 extends over 15 amino acids. V shed 2 bases and J shed 7 bases, with 14 bases lying between them.

The chain combines TRBV4-2 with TRBJ2-3, with D perhaps matching TRBD1 (6 bases). Germline V gene data show CDR1 as LGHNA and CDR2 as YNFKEQ. With 0 bases removed from V and 1 base from J, the gap between germline ends came to 8 bases. The CDR3 sequence is 15 residues long. The CDR3 here is CASSQDHRGTDTQYF. The CDR3 DNA reads as TGTGCCAGCAGCCAAGACCACAGGGGCACAGATACGCAGTATTTT.

The chain uses TRBV6-6 and TRBJ1-1; 9 bases align to TRBD1. V shed 4 bases, J shed 4 bases, and the junction held 4 bases outside the gene matches. The CDR3 is 14 residues long. From germline, CDR1 is MNHNY and CDR2 SVGAGI (reference sequence). The CDR3 reads CASSWDRASTEAFF. CDR3 coding DNA: TGTGCCAGCAGTTGGGACAGGGCTTCCACTGAAGCTTTCTTT.

This rearrangement joins TRBV28 to TRBJ2-7; D is undetermined. V was pared by 5 bases and J by 2 bases, with 4 bases between. The CDR3 extends over 11 amino acids. CDR1 is MDHEN and CDR2 is SYDVKM in the germline V gene. DNA for the CDR3: TGTGCCAGCAGTCGGGCCTACGAGCAGTACTTC. The encoded protein is CASSRAYEQYF. Looking up the rest from reference TRBV28 and TRBJ2-7 gives the full variable domain: DVKVTQSSRYLVKRTGEKVFLECVQDMDHENMFWYRQDPGLGLRLIYFSYDVKMKEKGDIPEGYSVSREKKERFSLILESASTNQTSMYLCASSRAYEQYFGPGTRLTVT.

The chain uses TRBV2 and TRBJ1-5, with 7 positions matching TRBD1. With V trimmed by 4 bases and J by 5 bases, 2 bases remained unmatched. The germline V gene has CDR1 SNHLY and CDR2 FYNNEI. The CDR3 sequence is 13 residues long. The CDR3 here is CASSGDSDQPQHF. CDR3 bases: TGTGCCAGCAGTGGGGACAGTGATCAGCCCCAGCATTTT.

The rearrangement links TRBV9 to TRBJ2-3; 7 nucleotides align to TRBD2. The CDR3 loop spans 16 amino acids. V lost 0 bases, J lost 6 bases, and 10 bases stayed unmatched. CDR1 and CDR2 (germline): SGDLS, YYNGEE. DNA of the CDR3: TGTGCCAGCAGCGTAGCTAGCGGCCCCGAGGGCGATACGCAGTATTTT. This translates into CASSVASGPEGDTQYF. Full variable domain (missing parts from reference TRBV9 and TRBJ2-3): DSGVTQTPKHLITATGQRVTLRCSPRSGDLSVYWYQQSLDQGLQFLIQYYNGEERAKGNILERFSAQQFPDLHSELNLSSLELGDSALYFCASSVASGPEGDTQYFGPGTRLTVL.

The chain has TRBV30 and TRBJ2-3, with 11 bases fitting TRBD2. CDR3 size: 15 residues. The V and J ends lost 2 bases and 6 bases, in that order; junction bases with no gene match: 7. From germline, CDR1 is GTSNPN and CDR2 SVGIG (reference sequence). The CDR3 here is CAWSQLAGDGDTQYF. DNA of the CDR3: TGTGCCTGGAGTCAACTAGCGGGAGACGGGGATACGCAGTATTTT.

This clone was seen only a few times. This chain connects TRBV11-2 to TRBJ1-3; D is possibly TRBD1 (5 bases). The CDR3 loop spans 15 amino acids. The ends were cut back, 5 bases at V and 4 bases at J, with 15 bases in the middle. Germline CDR1 and CDR2: SGHAT and FQNNGV. CDR3 protein: CASSHKGEGGNTIYF. CDR3 DNA: TGTGCCAGCAGCCATAAAGGGGAAGGCGGAAACACCATATATTTT.

This chain uses TRBV11-3 with TRBJ2-1, with D tentatively TRBD2 (6 bases). Germline CDR1 SGHNT, CDR2 YENEEA. V was cut by 1 base and J by 7 bases, with 14 bases left in between. This CDR3 is built from 15 residues. Here the CDR3 DNA reads TGTGCCAGCAGCTTAGGGAGCCACCGGGGGAATGAGCAGTTCTTC. Its translation is CASSLGSHRGNEQFF.

This clone was picked up one time. V usage is TRBV6-1 and J usage is TRBJ2-2; D is unresolved. The CDR3 is 11 amino acids. V lost 6 bases and J lost 5, with 4 bases in between. From germline, CDR1 is MNHNS and CDR2 SASEGT. The CDR3 region is CASRRTGELFF. The CDR3 DNA reads TGTGCCAGCAGACGGACCGGGGAGCTGTTTTTT.

There are a few counts of this clone. The V call is TRBV5-5, the J call TRBJ1-1; a possible D gene is TRBD1 (5 bases). The germline gives CDR1 SGHKS, CDR2 YYEKEE (reference sequence). Trimming took off 4 bases at V and 0 bases at J, with 10 bases between the two ends. The CDR3 runs 14 residues. The CDR3 is CASSEDIMNTEAFF. DNA for the CDR3: TGTGCCAGCAGCGAGGACATCATGAACACTGAAGCTTTCTTT.

The gene calls are TRBV19 and TRBJ2-1; TRBD2 aligns across 8 bases. The CDR3 totals 15 residues. V shed 6 bases, J shed 4 bases, and the junction held 8 bases outside the gene matches. The germline gives CDR1 LNHDA, CDR2 SQIVND (reference sequence). Here the CDR3 DNA reads TGTGCCAGTAGGAGAAGCGGGAGCGCATACAATGAGCAGTTCTTC. Protein: CASRRSGSAYNEQFF.

This clone appeared a few times. The J gene is TRBJ2-7, the V gene TRBV19, with 7 bases that match TRBD1. Looked up from germline, CDR1 is LNHDA and CDR2 is SQIVND (reference sequence). The CDR3 contains 14 residues. V gave up 4 bases and J gave up 2 bases; unmatched junction bases: 5. CDR3 sequence: CASSTTGLPYEQYF. In DNA, the CDR3 is TGTGCCAGTAGTACGACAGGGCTCCCCTACGAGCAGTACTTC.

V usage is TRBV27 and J usage is TRBJ1-1; the match to TRBD1 covers 7 bases. Unmatched junction bases numbered 3, after V lost 4 bases and J lost 4 bases. Germline lookup yields CDR1 MNHEY and CDR2 SMNVEV (reference sequence). This CDR3 is built from 13 residues. The CDR3 sequence: CASSYQGGTEAFF. The CDR3 DNA is TGTGCCAGCAGTTATCAGGGGGGCACTGAAGCTTTCTTT.

This clone was detected only once. V usage is TRBV27 and J usage is TRBJ2-1; no reliable D call. The CDR3 extends over 12 amino acids. Trimming stripped 2 bases from V and 7 bases from J, with 6 bases between. CDR1 is MNHEY, CDR2 SMNVEV, per germline (reference sequence). CDR3 sequence reads: CASSLRRNEQFF. DNA of the CDR3: TGTGCCAGCAGTTTAAGGAGAAATGAGCAGTTCTTC.

The chain recombines TRBV4-3 with TRBJ2-1; 8 bases agree with TRBD2. Germline loops: CDR1 LGHNA, CDR2 YSLEER. The trim removed 4 bases at V and 5 bases at J, leaving 7 bases unmatched. This CDR3 is 15 amino acids long. In nucleotides, the CDR3 is TGCGCCAGCAGCCCGAGCGGGAGTCTCCACAATGAGCAGTTCTTC. Amino acid sequence: CASSPSGSLHNEQFF.

This chain connects TRBV11-1 to TRBJ1-2; 8 bases align to TRBD1. Trimming at V came to 4 bases and at J to 4 bases, leaving 8 bases not matched to a gene. Germline V gene sequence: CDR1 SGHAT, CDR2 FQDESV (reference sequence). This CDR3 comprises 15 residues. The CDR3 DNA reads as TGTGCCAGCAGCTCCCAGGGGGCGCAAGGCTATGGCTACACCTTC. Residues: CASSSQGAQGYGYTF. The full variable domain, completed using reference TRBV11-1 and TRBJ1-2, is EAEVAQSPRYKITEKSQAVAFWCDPISGHATLYWYRQILGQGPELLVQFQDESVVDDSQLPKDRFSAERLKGVDSTLKIQPAELGDSAMYLCASSSQGAQGYGYTFGSGTRLTVV.

CDR3 coding DNA: TGTGCCAGCAGCTTGGAACAGGGGAGCGAGACCCAGTACTTC. Amino acids: CASSLEQGSETQYF. The V gene is TRBV7-2, the J gene TRBJ2-5; 7 nucleotides agree with TRBD1. In germline, CDR1 is SGHTA, CDR2 FQGNSA. The V and J ends lost 3 bases and 5 bases, in that order; junction bases with no gene match: 6. The CDR3 has 14 amino acids.

J is TRBJ2-7 and V is TRBV7-2; a possible D gene is TRBD1 (6 bases). Germline CDR1 SGHTA, CDR2 FQGNSA. The ends were cut back, 5 bases at V and 2 bases at J, with 13 bases in the middle. CDR3 size: 14 residues. DNA for the CDR3: TGTGCCAGCAGCGTGAAACAGGGCCCCTACGAGCAGTACTTC. Its translation: CASSVKQGPYEQYF.

The genes are TRBV11-2 and TRBJ1-3; D possibly corresponds to TRBD1 (5 bases). The CDR3 spans 15 residues. The germline V and J ends were trimmed by 3 bases and 0 bases, with 9 bases remaining between them. Per the germline V gene, CDR1 is SGHAT and CDR2 is FQNNGV. The CDR3: CASSFLGLSGNTIYF. The DNA for the CDR3 is TGTGCCAGCAGCTTTCTGGGACTCTCTGGAAACACCATATATTTT.

V is TRBV18 and J is TRBJ2-2; a weak D match, TRBD1 (6 bases). The V and J ends lost 6 bases and 3 bases respectively, with 14 bases between them. The CDR3 is made up of 15 amino acids. Per the germline V gene, CDR1 is KGHSH and CDR2 is LQKENI. Here the CDR3 reads CASSPQGTHTGELFF. In nucleotides, the CDR3 is TGTGCCAGCTCCCCCCAGGGGACGCACACCGGGGAGCTGTTTTTT.

This chain joins TRBV13 and TRBJ1-1, with a tentative D call TRBD1 (5 bases). This CDR3 has 12 residues. The ends were cut back, 1 base at V and 7 bases at J, with 7 bases in the middle. Germline loops: CDR1 PRHDT, CDR2 FYEKMQ (reference sequence). The CDR3 here is CASSLEQGEAFF. The CDR3 coding sequence is TGTGCCAGCAGCTTAGAGCAGGGTGAAGCTTTCTTT.

V and J are TRBV28 and TRBJ1-3; D is uncertain. Germline-derived CDR1 and CDR2 are MDHEN and SYDVKM. This CDR3 contains 13 residues. V lost 7 bases to trimming and J lost 4 bases, with 11 bases between them. The CDR3 loop reads CASTFRPGNTIYF. For the CDR3, the DNA is TGTGCCAGCACCTTCAGGCCCGGAAACACCATATATTTT.

This clone occurred once. The rearrangement joins TRBV5-1 to TRBJ2-5; TRBD1 agrees at 8 bases. CDR1 is SGHRS, CDR2 YFSETQ, per germline. This CDR3 has 15 residues. V was pared by 3 bases and J by 2 bases, with 6 bases of the junction left unmatched. CDR3 region: CASSSQGQAQETQYF. In nucleotides, the CDR3 is TGCGCCAGCAGCTCTCAGGGACAGGCACAAGAGACCCAGTACTTC.

The chain joins TRBV5-5 to TRBJ1-1; possibly TRBD1 for D (5 bases). The CDR3 covers 15 residues. V was trimmed by 4 bases and J by 5 bases, leaving 18 bases between them. Germline CDR1 is SGHKS and CDR2 is YYEKEE (reference sequence). Here the CDR3 reads CASSRGEGLVTEAFF. The CDR3 nucleotides read TGTGCCAGCAGCCGCGGGGAGGGGTTGGTAACTGAAGCTTTCTTT. Using reference TRBV5-5 and TRBJ1-1 for the parts outside the CDR3, the full variable domain is DAGVTQSPTHLIKTRGQQVTLRCSPISGHKSVSWYQQVLGQGPQFIFQYYEKEERGRGNFPDRFSARQFPNYSSELNVNALLLGDSALYLCASSRGEGLVTEAFFGQGTRLTVV.